A selection of T cell receptor beta chains follows, all from one sample in a study of vaccination and CD4 T cells after COVID-19. TCRdb reprocessed the PCR reads with MiXCR, giving one entry per CDR3 protein. The top ten hold 16% of the sample, which has about 6,800 distinct CDR3 sequences, 73% seen once. What these receptors recognize is not known. The sequencing input was CD4+ T cells from blood, cultured in vitro. All receptors come from a human donor who had recovered from COVID-19. Each CDR3 is given with its conserved first and last residue. A D gene is named only where the DNA matches it firmly. Size is stated for part of the rows, as once, few or many counts, or as a class when the clone is expanded.

d_call cdr3_length clone_size j_call v_call cdr3_aa
NA 15 NA TRBJ2-5 TRBV18 CASSPPQGQRETQYF
NA 14 NA TRBJ2-2 TRBV7-7 CASSLGTAAGELFF
TRBD2 18 NA TRBJ2-1 TRBV20-1 CSARSPAGEGYTGDEQFF
NA 13 few TRBJ1-2 TRBV2 CASSEWGLVGYTF
NA 17 NA TRBJ1-5 TRBV6-1 CASSRAGTELSNQPQHF
NA 13 NA TRBJ1-2 TRBV7-2 CASSSTAGYGYTF
NA 13 once TRBJ1-2 TRBV27 CASSTDKRDGYTF
NA 14 few TRBJ1-4 TRBV12-3/TRBV12-4 CASRFGITNEKLFF
TRBD2 16 NA TRBJ2-3 TRBV7-9 CASSHGLAGRTDTQYF
NA 12 few TRBJ1-1 TRBV6-5 CASSSRSTEAFF
NA 15 NA TRBJ1-1 TRBV28 CASSLGTRTRAEAFF
TRBD1 16 NA TRBJ1-6 TRBV28 CASSPGGTGPNSPLHF
NA 12 NA TRBJ1-3 TRBV7-2 CASSHDGTSQYF
NA 14 NA TRBJ1-5 TRBV28 CASSSIVSNQPQHF
NA 14 NA TRBJ2-2 TRBV11-2 CASSPPGATGELFF
NA 14 NA TRBJ1-5 TRBV20-1 CSARTDLSNQPQHF
NA 13 NA TRBJ2-7 TRBV19 CASSRVQSYEQYF
TRBD2 16 large TRBJ2-2 TRBV24-1 CATSVASGRRTGELFF
TRBD2 14 NA TRBJ2-7 TRBV20-1 CSAQNSGDSYEQYF
TRBD1 13 NA TRBJ2-7 TRBV7-9 CASSLGTGLEQYF
NA 15 NA TRBJ1-1 TRBV6-1 CASSGREMLNTEAFF
TRBD2 16 medium-sized TRBJ2-5 TRBV28 CASSFEGGRPQETQYF
NA 13 NA TRBJ1-5 TRBV27 CASRRGGNQPQHF
NA 14 NA TRBJ1-1 TRBV20-1 CSANPGTPWAEAFF
NA 13 NA TRBJ1-6 TRBV19 CATRQTDNSPLHF
NA 16 NA TRBJ2-6 TRBV6-1 CASSRVTPGGANVLTF
TRBD2 14 NA TRBJ2-5 TRBV20-1 CSAQYSGRAETQYF
NA 12 NA TRBJ1-1 TRBV20-1 CSARGANTEAFF
NA 11 medium-sized TRBJ1-2 TRBV28 CASKGRHGYTF
NA 13 NA TRBJ2-5 TRBV7-3 CASSLVRQETQYF
NA 15 NA TRBJ1-2 TRBV6-5 CASSYGDRVGGGYTF
TRBD1 15 few TRBJ1-2 TRBV7-2 CASSKGQGAFYGYTF
NA 15 NA TRBJ2-2 TRBV7-9 CASGYTRANTGELFF
NA 15 few TRBJ2-3 TRBV7-2 CASSLLGGPTDTQYF
NA 13 NA TRBJ1-2 TRBV6-2/TRBV6-3 CASSYSGGSGYTF